These T cell receptor beta chains were read from a single sample in a study of CD4 T cells in relation to SARS-CoV-2 and coronaviruses. Profiling relied on immunoSEQ multiplex PCR, and the TCRdb table lists in-frame clones only, not all of them. This sample has roughly 30,000 clones, with approximately 80% found just once. Their specific antigens are unknown. Input material: CD4+ T cells from PBMCs, cultured in vitro. All receptors derive from a human donor in good health. Both conserved end residues are trimmed from each CDR3. The order of the fields is V gene, J gene, CDR3 protein.

v_gene: TRBV5-1
j_gene: TRBJ2-7
CDR3aa: ASSLGQASNEQY

v_gene: TRBV5-6
j_gene: TRBJ2-7
CDR3aa: ASSYWDRGGQY

v_gene: TRBV10-3
j_gene: TRBJ2-6
CDR3aa: AISDASGANVLT

v_gene: TRBV7-9
j_gene: TRBJ2-1
CDR3aa: ASSLGLAGNNEQF

v_gene: TRBV2
j_gene: TRBJ2-3
CDR3aa: ASSGGHNTDTQY

v_gene: TRBV19
j_gene: TRBJ1-2
CDR3aa: ASSWLEGTGYT

v_gene: TRBV11-2
j_gene: TRBJ2-2
CDR3aa: ASSLETGELF

v_gene: TRBV5-1
j_gene: TRBJ1-1
CDR3aa: ASSLFREDTEAF

v_gene: TRBV5-1
j_gene: TRBJ1-6
CDR3aa: ASSVGQGVTSGHSPLH

v_gene: TRBV7-8
j_gene: TRBJ1-3
CDR3aa: ASSQQRSGNTIY

v_gene: TRBV3-1/TRBV3-2
j_gene: TRBJ2-7
CDR3aa: ASSQDPPQRGYEQY

v_gene: TRBV11-2
j_gene: TRBJ1-1
CDR3aa: ASSLNRDTEAF

v_gene: TRBV4-2
j_gene: TRBJ2-3
CDR3aa: ASSPRLAGGTDTQY

v_gene: TRBV4-2
j_gene: TRBJ2-5
CDR3aa: ASSHGLVEETQY

v_gene: TRBV12-5
j_gene: TRBJ2-5
CDR3aa: ASGLRGLEEQETQY